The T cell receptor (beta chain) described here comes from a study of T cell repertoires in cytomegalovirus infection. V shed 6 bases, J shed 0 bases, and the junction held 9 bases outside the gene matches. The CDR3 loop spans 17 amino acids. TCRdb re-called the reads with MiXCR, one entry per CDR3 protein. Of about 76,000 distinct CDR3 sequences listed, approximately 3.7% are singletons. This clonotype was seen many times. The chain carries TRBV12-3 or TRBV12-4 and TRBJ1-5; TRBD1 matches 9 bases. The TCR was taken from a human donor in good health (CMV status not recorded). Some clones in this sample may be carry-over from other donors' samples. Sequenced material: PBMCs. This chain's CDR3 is CASSHTTGGRSNQPQHF. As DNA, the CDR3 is TGTGCCAGCAGCCATACGACAGGGGGTCGTAGCAATCAGCCCCAGCATTTT.